This T cell receptor (beta chain) was sequenced during a study of cytomegalovirus exposure and HLA in healthy donors. Overall study results and limits: A missense variant in DCLRE1C was later tied to TCR beta V- and J-gene trimming.

A note on this clone: The antigen is unknown.

PCR was performed using 60 Vbeta and 13 Jbeta primers. Assay: immunoSEQ multiplex PCR; the TCRdb copy retains only in-frame clones and omits some. The sample includes 150,000 to 190,000 clones, 85% of them seen just once. Sequencing was performed on PBMCs. The TCR comes from a woman aged 18-29 years in good health and CMV-seronegative.

The CDR3 bases are TGTGCCATCACCTTGGACAGGGCTAACTATGGCTACACCTTC. Protein: CAITLDRANYGYTF. V usage is TRBV10-3 and J usage is TRBJ1-2; 8 bases agree with TRBD1. The V gene's germline CDR1 is ENHRY and CDR2 SYGVKD. The J segment lost 0 bases and the V segment lost 7 bases, leaving 4 bases of the junction unmatched. The CDR3 contains 14 residues.